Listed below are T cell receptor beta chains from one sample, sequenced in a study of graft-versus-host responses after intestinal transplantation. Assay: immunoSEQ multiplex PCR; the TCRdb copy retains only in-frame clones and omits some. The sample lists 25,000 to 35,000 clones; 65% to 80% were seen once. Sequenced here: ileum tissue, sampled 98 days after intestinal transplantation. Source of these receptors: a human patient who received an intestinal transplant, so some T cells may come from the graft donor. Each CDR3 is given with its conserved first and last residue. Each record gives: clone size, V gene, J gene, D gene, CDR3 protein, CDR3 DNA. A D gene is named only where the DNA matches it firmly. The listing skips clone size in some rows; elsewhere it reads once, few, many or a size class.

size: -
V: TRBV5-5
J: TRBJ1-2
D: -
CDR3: CASSDRVANYGYTF
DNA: TGTGCCAGCAGCGATAGGGTAGCTAACTATGGCTACACCTTC

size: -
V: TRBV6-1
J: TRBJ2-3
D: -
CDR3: CAVADVADTQYF
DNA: TGTGCCGTAGCGGATGTCGCAGATACGCAGTATTTT

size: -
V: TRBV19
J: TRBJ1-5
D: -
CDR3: CASSTLTNQPQHF
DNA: TGTGCCAGTAGTACCCTCACAAATCAGCCCCAGCATTTT

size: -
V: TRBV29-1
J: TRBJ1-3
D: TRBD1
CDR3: CSVEGSGGNRNTIYF
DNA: TGCAGCGTTGAAGGATCAGGGGGAAACAGAAACACCATATATTTT

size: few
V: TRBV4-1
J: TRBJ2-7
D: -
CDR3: CASSFSQGAAYEQYF
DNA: TGCGCCAGCAGCTTCAGCCAGGGTGCGGCCTACGAGCAGTACTTC

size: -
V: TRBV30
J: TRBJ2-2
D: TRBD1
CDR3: CAWAGTGAGELFF
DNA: TGTGCCTGGGCCGGGACAGGGGCCGGGGAGCTGTTTTTT

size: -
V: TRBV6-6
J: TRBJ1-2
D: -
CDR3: CASSYSNRGRIGYTF
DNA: TGTGCCAGCAGTTACTCGAATCGGGGGCGTATTGGCTACACCTTC

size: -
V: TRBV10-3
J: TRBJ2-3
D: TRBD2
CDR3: CAISESGLAGLSTDTQYF
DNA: TGTGCCATCAGTGAGAGCGGACTAGCGGGCCTCAGCACAGATACGCAGTATTTT

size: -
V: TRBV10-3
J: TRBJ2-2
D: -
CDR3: CAILNPNTGELFF
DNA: TGTGCCATCCTAAATCCGAACACCGGGGAGCTGTTTTTT

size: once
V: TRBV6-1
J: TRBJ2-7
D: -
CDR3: CASSEEVMPGTRGYEQYF
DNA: TGTGCCAGCAGTGAGGAGGTTATGCCCGGGACGCGGGGTTACGAGCAGTACTTC

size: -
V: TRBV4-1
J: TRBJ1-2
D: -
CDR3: CASSQGTVSKYGYTF
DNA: TGCGCCAGCAGCCAAGGGACAGTTTCAAAATATGGCTACACCTTC

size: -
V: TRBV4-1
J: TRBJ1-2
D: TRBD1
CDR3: CASSQAGGTGLLGYTF
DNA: TGCGCCAGCAGCCAAGCTGGGGGGACAGGCCTCCTCGGCTACACCTTC

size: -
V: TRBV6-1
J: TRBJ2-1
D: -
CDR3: CASSESLEQFF
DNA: TGTGCCAGCAGTGAATCGCTTGAGCAGTTCTTC

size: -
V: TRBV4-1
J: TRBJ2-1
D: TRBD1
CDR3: CASSQGPRGLYNEQFF
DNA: TGCGCCAGCAGCCAAGGCCCCAGGGGGCTCTACAATGAGCAGTTCTTC

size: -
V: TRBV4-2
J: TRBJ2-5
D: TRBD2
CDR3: CASSQAGLAGSNQETQYF
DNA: TGTGCCAGCAGCCAAGCAGGACTAGCGGGGAGTAACCAAGAGACCCAGTACTTC

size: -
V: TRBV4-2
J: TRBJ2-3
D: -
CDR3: CASSNIGPHIVDTQYF
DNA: TGTGCCAGCAGCAACATCGGACCCCACATCGTCGATACGCAGTATTTT

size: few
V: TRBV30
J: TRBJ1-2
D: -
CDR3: CAWSTGLGSGYTF
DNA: TGTGCCTGGAGTACTGGGCTGGGGAGTGGCTACACCTTC

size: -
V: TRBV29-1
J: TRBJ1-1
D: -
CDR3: CSVDGQGGAEAFF
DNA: TGCAGCGTTGATGGCCAGGGTGGGGCTGAAGCTTTCTTT

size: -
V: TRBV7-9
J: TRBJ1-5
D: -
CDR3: CASSLGQGGGQPQHF
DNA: TGTGCCAGCAGCTTAGGGCAGGGTGGAGGTCAGCCCCAGCATTTT

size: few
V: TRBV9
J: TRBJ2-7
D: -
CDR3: CASSVDSEYEQYF
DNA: TGTGCCAGCAGCGTAGACTCGGAATACGAGCAGTACTTC

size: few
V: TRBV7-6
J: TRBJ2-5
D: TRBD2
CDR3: CASSLVLAGGPNTLETQYF
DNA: TGTGCCAGCAGCTTAGTACTAGCGGGGGGGCCCAACACCCTAGAGACCCAGTACTTC

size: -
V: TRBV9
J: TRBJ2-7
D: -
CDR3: CASSVGSFGDEQYF
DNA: TGTGCCAGCAGCGTAGGTTCCTTTGGGGACGAGCAGTACTTC

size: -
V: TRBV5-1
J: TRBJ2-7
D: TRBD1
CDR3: CASSKDRVGTYEQYF
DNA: TGCGCCAGCAGCAAGGACAGGGTGGGAACCTACGAGCAGTACTTC

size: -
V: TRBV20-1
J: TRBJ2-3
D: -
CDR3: CSADNTDTQYF
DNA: TGCAGTGCCGACAACACAGATACGCAGTATTTT

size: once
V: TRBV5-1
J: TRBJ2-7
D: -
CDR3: CASSLGALYEQYF
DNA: TGCGCCAGCAGCTTGGGGGCCTTATACGAGCAGTACTTC

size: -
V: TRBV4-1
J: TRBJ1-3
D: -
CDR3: CASSQLAVGGAASGNTIYF
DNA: TGCGCCAGCAGCCAACTAGCCGTTGGAGGGGCGGCCTCTGGAAACACCATATATTTT

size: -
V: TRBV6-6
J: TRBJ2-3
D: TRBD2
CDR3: CASRPSAGGRTDTQYF
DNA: TGTGCCAGCAGACCATCGGCGGGGGGGCGCACAGATACGCAGTATTTT

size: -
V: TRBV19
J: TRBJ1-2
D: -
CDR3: CASSRTDYGYTF
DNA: TGTGCCAGTAGCAGGACAGACTATGGCTACACCTTC

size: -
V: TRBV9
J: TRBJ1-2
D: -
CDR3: CASSVGWNWDDSNYGYTF
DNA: TGTGCCAGCAGCGTAGGGTGGAATTGGGATGACTCTAACTATGGCTACACCTTC